Listed below are T cell receptor beta chains from one sample, sequenced in a study of response to subunit inactivated influenza vaccine. TCRdb itself ran the RT-PCR reads through MiXCR, one entry per CDR3 protein. Among approximately 500,000 distinct CDR3 sequences listed, 14% were seen once. Sequencing used PBMCs from blood, obtained roughly 12 days after vaccination. Every receptor here comes from a man over 45 who received an inactivated influenza vaccine. Both conserved end residues are part of each CDR3. Fields, in order: V gene, clone size, J gene, D gene, CDR3 protein, CDR3 DNA. D genes are given only for firm matches. Size tells how often a clone was seen (once, few, many) or the class of an expanded clone, and some rows leave it out.

>TRBV2|few|TRBJ2-5|TRBD2
CASSGTSGGAFETQYF
TGTGCCAGCAGTGGCACTAGCGGGGGGGCCTTTGAGACCCAGTACTTC
>TRBV19|.|TRBJ2-2|.
CASSIDHSYTGELFF
TGTGCCAGTAGTATAGATCACAGTTACACCGGGGAGCTGTTTTTT
>TRBV18|.|TRBJ1-6|.
CASSANHNSPLHF
TGTGCCAGCTCAGCAAACCATAATTCACCCCTCCACTTT
>TRBV6-1|few|TRBJ1-6|.
CASSDLQGPQWSPLHF
TGTGCCAGCAGTGACCTACAGGGTCCCCAATGGTCACCCCTCCACTTT
>TRBV7-9|.|TRBJ2-7|.
CASSLVEKNYEQYF
TGTGCCAGCAGCTTAGTCGAAAAAAATTACGAGCAGTACTTC
>TRBV25-1|.|TRBJ2-7|.
CASSWTGSEQYF
TGTGCCAGCAGTTGGACGGGCTCCGAGCAGTACTTC
>TRBV5-1|.|TRBJ2-7|TRBD1
CASSPQRQGTYEQYF
TGCGCCAGCAGCCCCCAACGACAGGGTACATACGAGCAGTACTTC
>TRBV13|.|TRBJ1-6|TRBD1
CASISGQGAVSPLHF
TGTGCCAGCATCTCCGGACAGGGGGCGGTTTCACCCCTCCACTTT
>TRBV20-1|few|TRBJ2-1|TRBD2
CSALSVAGVYNEQFF
TGCAGTGCTCTGTCCGTAGCGGGGGTTTACAATGAGCAGTTCTTC
>TRBV6-5|.|TRBJ1-6|.
CASSYSRSAGYNSPLHF
TGTGCCAGCAGTTACTCCCGTTCGGCAGGGTATAATTCACCCCTCCACTTT
>TRBV7-9|many|TRBJ2-3|.
CASSRLGSQYF
TGTGCCAGCAGCCGACTAGGATCGCAGTATTTT
>TRBV7-9|many|TRBJ2-1|.
CASSLAGEYNEQFF
TGTGCCAGCAGCTTAGCAGGGGAGTACAATGAGCAGTTCTTC
>TRBV12-3/TRBV12-4|.|TRBJ2-7|TRBD2
CASSRTSGGPYEQYF
TGTGCCAGCAGCCGGACTAGCGGGGGACCTTACGAGCAGTACTTC
>TRBV24-1|few|TRBJ2-1|TRBD2
CATSEPSGRWNEQFF
TGTGCCACCAGTGAGCCTAGCGGGAGGTGGAATGAGCAGTTCTTC
>TRBV20-1|few|TRBJ2-7|.
CSASLAGPYEQYF
TGCAGTGCTAGTCTCGCGGGCCCCTACGAGCAGTACTTC
>TRBV12-3/TRBV12-4|few|TRBJ2-3|TRBD1
CASSTRDRGYTDTQYF
TGTGCCAGCAGTACCCGGGACAGGGGCTACACAGATACGCAGTATTTT
>TRBV7-9|.|TRBJ2-5|.
CASTGSSETQYF
TGTGCCAGCACAGGGTCTAGCGAGACCCAGTACTTC
>TRBV10-3|few|TRBJ2-7|.
CATFHQGTYEQYF
TGTGCCACCTTTCACCAGGGGACCTACGAGCAGTACTTC
>TRBV7-6|.|TRBJ1-4|.
CASSAQGQVNEKLFF
TGTGCCAGCAGCGCCCAGGGACAAGTTAATGAAAAACTGTTTTTT
>TRBV9|few|TRBJ2-5|TRBD2
CASSAGTTPRETQYF
TGTGCCAGCAGCGCCGGGACTACCCCCCGCGAGACCCAGTACTTC
>TRBV7-2|.|TRBJ2-4|TRBD1
CASSLAGGLKNIQYF
TGTGCCAGCAGCTTAGCAGGGGGCCTAAAAAACATTCAGTACTTC
>TRBV20-1|.|TRBJ1-2|.
CSARTRDTRRINYGYTF
TGCAGTGCTAGAACCCGGGACACGCGGCGAATTAACTATGGCTACACCTTC
>TRBV20-1|.|TRBJ2-5|.
CSASNGQETQYF
TGCAGTGCTAGTAATGGCCAAGAGACCCAGTACTTC